This T cell receptor (beta chain) derives from a study of cytomegalovirus exposure and HLA in healthy donors. Points on this clone: Its antigen is not known.

The PCR contained 60 Vbeta and 13 Jbeta primers. The method was immunoSEQ multiplex PCR; TCRdb's version includes in-frame clones alone and lacks a portion of them. The data hold some 210,000 clones, with over 80% observed a single time. Germline CDR1 is SGHRS and CDR2 is YFSETQ. V dropped 9 bases and J dropped 0 bases, with 13 bases sitting between them. The CDR3 is 14 residues long. Study results and caveats: What was likely a sequencing artifact was a cluster of highly shared sequence variants.

The sample taken for sequencing was PBMCs. This chain links TRBV5-1 with TRBJ2-1; possible D gene TRBD2, 6 bases. The receptor was isolated from a man aged 25 to 40 in good health and CMV-seronegative. The CDR3 nucleotides read TGCGCCACCCAGGAGGGTCTCTCCTACAATGAGCAGTTCTTC. It specifies CATQEGLSYNEQFF.